This T cell receptor (beta chain) was profiled in a study of blood T cell repertoires in COVID-19. At the level of the study: Sites in the United States, Italy and Spain provided acute and convalescent COVID-19 samples. Sources were T cells, B-cell-depleted T cells, or PBMCs; the material itself was cDNA or gDNA.

Under the authors' procedure: Counts of nucleated cells, estimated from reference gene primer amplification, were obtained. Method: immunoSEQ multiplex PCR; TCRdb's copy keeps in-frame clones and lacks some. V and J calls and clone size follow that table, whereas D and trimming were derived from the DNA. The repertoire holds about 64,000 clones, about 81% seen once, with over 10% in the top ten. Germline loops: CDR1 MNHNY, CDR2 SVGAGI (reference sequence). The CDR3 is made up of 15 amino acids. The germline V and J ends were trimmed by 2 bases and 1 base, with 9 bases remaining between them. Sample: peripheral blood. This TCR was sampled from a human donor in a cohort sampled during active COVID-19. The chain couples TRBV6-6 to TRBJ2-1; D gene ambiguous. CDR3 amino acids: CASSYPGSSYNEQFF. CDR3 nucleotides: TGTGCCAGCAGTTACCCCGGGTCTTCCTACAATGAGCAGTTCTTC.